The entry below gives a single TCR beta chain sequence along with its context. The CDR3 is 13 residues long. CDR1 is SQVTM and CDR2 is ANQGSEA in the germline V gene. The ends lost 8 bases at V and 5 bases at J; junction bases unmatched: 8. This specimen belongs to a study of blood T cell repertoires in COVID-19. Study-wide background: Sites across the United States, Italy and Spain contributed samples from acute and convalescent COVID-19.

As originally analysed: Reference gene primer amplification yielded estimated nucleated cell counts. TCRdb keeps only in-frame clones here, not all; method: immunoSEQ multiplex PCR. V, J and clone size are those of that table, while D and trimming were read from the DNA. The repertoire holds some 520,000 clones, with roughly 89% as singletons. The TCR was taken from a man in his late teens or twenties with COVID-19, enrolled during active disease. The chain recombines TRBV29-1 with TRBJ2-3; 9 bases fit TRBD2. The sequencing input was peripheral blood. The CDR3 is CSPARGGGDTQYF. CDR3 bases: TGCAGCCCGGCTCGCGGGGGGGGAGATACGCAGTATTTT.